The rows below give T cell receptor beta chains drawn from one sample of a study of identical twins. MiXCR was run by TCRdb on the 5' RACE reads, yielding one entry per CDR3 protein. This table has about 520,000 distinct CDR3 sequences, approximately 22% appearing once. The same sample was also studied in work on T cells expressing NK-cell markers.

Source material: CD4+ T cells sorted from blood. All receptors come from a young woman in good health. The CDR3 runs from the conserved cysteine through the conserved F or W. A D gene is named only where the DNA matches it firmly. Clone size, where shown, is once, few, many, or a class for clones that have expanded.

j_call d_call clone_size v_call cdr3_aa cdr3_nt
TRBJ1-2 - few TRBV7-9 CASSQRDNPGYTF TGTGCCAGCAGCCAGCGGGACAATCCGGGCTACACCTTC
TRBJ1-2 - - TRBV4-3 CASSQDILQAPLTNYGYTF TGCGCCAGCAGCCAAGATATTTTGCAGGCCCCATTGACGAACTATGGCTACACCTTC
TRBJ2-3 - - TRBV12-3/TRBV12-4 CASRPLPGDQADTQYF TGTGCCAGCAGACCGCTCCCAGGGGATCAGGCAGATACGCAGTATTTT
TRBJ2-1 TRBD2 - TRBV6-2/TRBV6-3 CASSPGWAGAYNEQFF TGTGCCAGCAGCCCCGGTTGGGCGGGAGCCTACAATGAGCAGTTCTTC
TRBJ1-1 - - TRBV4-3 CASSQDYMGHGTEAFF TGCGCCAGCAGCCAAGATTATATGGGACATGGCACTGAAGCTTTCTTT
TRBJ1-4 TRBD1 few TRBV7-6 CASSSWTGGQEKLFF TGTGCCAGCAGCTCCTGGACAGGGGGCCAGGAAAAACTGTTTTTT
TRBJ1-2 - - TRBV29-1 CSVVGVNYGYTF TGCAGCGTTGTAGGGGTAAACTATGGCTACACCTTC
TRBJ2-1 TRBD2 few TRBV20-1 CSARVASGSYNEQFF TGCAGTGCTAGAGTGGCTAGCGGCAGTTACAATGAGCAGTTCTTC
TRBJ1-1 TRBD1 few TRBV5-1 CASSLLQGADTEAFF TGCGCCAGCAGCTTGCTGCAGGGGGCGGACACTGAAGCTTTCTTT
TRBJ1-1 TRBD1 - TRBV6-2/TRBV6-3 CASSHSGTGRATEAFF TGTGCCAGCAGTCACTCAGGGACAGGGCGAGCCACTGAAGCTTTCTTT
TRBJ2-5 - - TRBV9 CASSVGSGSLGTQYF TGTGCCAGCAGCGTAGGATCCGGGAGCCTGGGGACCCAGTACTTC
TRBJ2-7 TRBD2 few TRBV18 CASSPRTSLEQYF TGTGCCAGCTCACCTCGGACTAGTCTCGAGCAGTACTTC
TRBJ2-5 TRBD1 - TRBV5-4 CASSEGQAETQYF TGTGCCAGCAGCGAGGGACAGGCTGAGACCCAGTACTTC
TRBJ2-7 - - TRBV5-6 CASSQSWRSYEQYF TGTGCCAGCAGCCAGTCTTGGCGATCCTACGAGCAGTACTTC
TRBJ2-7 TRBD1 once TRBV29-1 CSVEKGQAYEQYF TGCAGCGTTGAAAAAGGACAGGCCTACGAGCAGTACTTC
TRBJ1-3 - - TRBV10-3 CAITRGADNTIYF TGTGCCATCACCAGGGGCGCGGACAACACCATATATTTT
TRBJ1-6 - - TRBV20-1 CSAPGAWNSPLHF TGCAGTGCTCCAGGGGCGTGGAATTCACCCCTCCACTTT
TRBJ2-7 TRBD2 - TRBV7-2 CASSLGGKYEQYF TGTGCCAGCAGCCTCGGGGGGAAATACGAGCAGTACTTC
TRBJ2-5 - - TRBV20-1 CSAPTATQETQYF TGCAGTGCACCGACAGCTACTCAAGAGACCCAGTACTTC
TRBJ1-2 - few TRBV19 CASSISQGHGYTF TGTGCCAGTAGTATAAGCCAGGGCCATGGCTACACCTTC
TRBJ1-3 - - TRBV20-1 CSASFQSGNTIYF TGCAGTGCTAGTTTCCAGTCTGGAAACACCATATATTTT
TRBJ1-1 - few TRBV29-1 CSVEGSGGRAFF TGCAGCGTTGAGGGTAGTGGGGGACGGGCTTTCTTT
TRBJ2-1 TRBD2 - TRBV18 CASSPPSSSGRAVAQFF TGTGCCAGCTCACCACCTTCCTCTAGCGGGAGGGCGGTTGCGCAGTTCTTC
TRBJ2-7 TRBD2 - TRBV9 CASSGGTSAYEQYF TGTGCCAGCAGCGGAGGGACTAGCGCTTACGAGCAGTACTTC
TRBJ1-1 TRBD1 - TRBV7-2 CASSLIRTGAEAFF TGTGCCAGCAGCTTAATAAGGACAGGCGCTGAAGCTTTCTTT
TRBJ2-3 TRBD2 few TRBV20-1 CSAKRTSGMWNTQYF TGCAGTGCTAAGCGGACTAGCGGGATGTGGAATACGCAGTATTTT
TRBJ1-2 - few TRBV7-9 CASSLSRTVGYGYTF TGTGCCAGCAGCTTGTCGCGGACAGTGGGCTATGGCTACACCTTC
TRBJ2-1 TRBD2 few TRBV20-1 CSARTGLDPREQFF TGCAGTGCTAGAACGGGACTAGATCCCCGCGAGCAGTTCTTC
TRBJ2-3 TRBD2 few TRBV7-2 CASSRPAGEDTQYF TGTGCCAGCAGCCGCCCCGCGGGAGAGGATACGCAGTATTTT